The next 14 T cell receptor beta chains were all read from a single sample in a study of vaccination and CD4 T cells after COVID-19. The Oncomine TCR Beta short-read assay was what sequenced the DNA obtained from cultured CD4+ T cells. Each CDR3 protein gets one entry after TCRdb re-called the PCR reads with MiXCR. The sample carries about 9,700 distinct CDR3 sequences, more than 60% recorded once. Their specific antigens are unknown. The treatment was: roughly nine-day PBMC culture with coronavirus spike peptide pools or control peptides (ViraFEST assay). Input material: CD4+ T cells from blood, cultured in vitro. Every receptor here comes from a human donor who had recovered from COVID-19.

The genes are TRBV6-2 or TRBV6-3 and TRBJ1-5; D is undetermined. This CDR3 is built from 12 residues. Germline V gene sequence: CDR1 MNHEY, CDR2 SVGEGT. Between the trimmed V and J ends, which lost 1 base and 12 bases, there was a span of 10 bases. CDR3 protein: CASSYFQAIQHF. CDR3 sequence (DNA): TGTGCCAGCAGTTACTTTCAGGCAATCCAGCATTTT.

The chain combines TRBV11-2 with TRBJ2-5; D is possibly TRBD1 (6 bases). This CDR3 is 16 amino acids long. Looked up from germline, CDR1 is SGHAT and CDR2 is FQNNGV. V was pared by 2 bases and J by 1 base, with 14 bases between. CDR3 bases: TGTGCCAGCAGCTTAAACCTCCGGGACACCCAAGAGACCCAGTACTTC. This codes for CASSLNLRDTQETQYF.

V gene TRBV25-1 combines with J gene TRBJ2-1; 10 bases map to TRBD1. The germline gives CDR1 MGHDK, CDR2 SYGVNS. V shed 3 bases, J shed 5 bases, and the junction held 13 bases outside the gene matches. There are 18 residues in the CDR3. The CDR3 loop reads CASSEAFPGTGEHNEQFF. The DNA for the CDR3 is TGTGCCAGCAGTGAGGCATTCCCCGGGACAGGGGAGCACAATGAGCAGTTCTTC.

V usage is TRBV28 and J usage is TRBJ1-4; possibly TRBD1 for D (5 bases). Germline V lookup: CDR1 MDHEN, CDR2 SYDVKM. CDR3 length: 14 residues. Between the trimmed V and J ends, which lost 3 bases and 8 bases, there was a span of 13 bases. CDR3 amino acids: CASSLDRRGEKLFF. CDR3 sequence (DNA): TGTGCCAGCAGTTTGGACCGGAGGGGAGAAAAACTGTTTTTT.

The chain couples TRBV6-1 to TRBJ1-2; D remains ambiguous. Germline CDR1 is MNHNS and CDR2 is SASEGT. V was cut by 0 bases and J by 4 bases, with 9 bases left in between. This CDR3 is 14 amino acids long. The CDR3 nucleotides read TGTGCCAGCAGTGAAGCACCGGGGATCTATGGCTACACCTTC. It is translated as CASSEAPGIYGYTF.

This chain joins TRBV15 and TRBJ1-5; D is perhaps TRBD1 (6 bases). Trimming cost V 0 bases and J 7 bases, with 13 bases left between them. The CDR3 has 15 amino acids. In germline, CDR1 is LNHNV, CDR2 YYDKDF (reference sequence). DNA of the CDR3: TGTGCCACCAGCAGAGATCTAACAGGGACCCAGCCCCAGCATTTT. Its translation is CATSRDLTGTQPQHF.

J is TRBJ2-2 and V is TRBV7-2, with 8 positions matching TRBD2. The CDR3 is made up of 16 amino acids. V gave up 5 bases and J gave up 4 bases; unmatched junction bases: 9. The germline V gene has CDR1 SGHTA and CDR2 FQGNSA. The CDR3 sequence: CASSPRGGVITGELFF. CDR3 in DNA: TGTGCCAGCAGCCCCCGGGGGGGGGTAATCACCGGGGAGCTGTTTTTT.

J is TRBJ1-2 and V is TRBV12-3 or TRBV12-4; D is perhaps TRBD1 (5 bases). The CDR3 covers 12 residues. Between the trimmed V and J ends, which lost 7 bases and 4 bases, there was a span of 10 bases. This CDR3 reads CASTDDSYGYTF. The CDR3 DNA is TGTGCCAGCACCGACGACAGCTATGGCTACACCTTC.

The CDR3 loop is CASSKDNSNYGYTF. The CDR3 DNA reads as TGCGCCAGCAGTAAAGACAACTCTAACTATGGCTACACCTTC. This sequence joins TRBV5-1 and TRBJ1-2; D remains ambiguous. V lost 5 bases to trimming and J lost 0 bases, with 11 bases between them. This CDR3 has 14 amino acids. Germline CDR1 SGHRS, CDR2 YFSETQ.

In its sample, this clonotype was seen a few times. The rearrangement links TRBV20-1 to TRBJ1-2, with D perhaps matching TRBD1 (5 bases). CDR1 is DFQATT, CDR2 SNEGSKA, per germline (reference sequence). V lost 0 bases, J lost 1 base, and 24 bases lay in between. The CDR3 spans 19 residues. This CDR3 is CSARERVSRGRPYNYGYTF. As DNA, the CDR3 is TGCAGTGCTAGAGAGAGGGTGTCGAGGGGCCGACCTTATAACTATGGCTACACCTTC.

The sample holds a few counts of this clonotype. The chain couples TRBV28 to TRBJ1-2; D may be TRBD1 (6 bases). Deletions cut 4 bases from V and 2 bases from J, with 11 bases between. The CDR3 sequence is 14 residues long. Looked up from germline, CDR1 is MDHEN and CDR2 is SYDVKM. CDR3 region: CASSWGRTNYGYTF. In DNA form, the CDR3 reads TGTGCCAGCAGTTGGGGGCGAACAAACTATGGCTACACCTTC.

This chain uses TRBV19 with TRBJ1-5; 12 positions agree with TRBD1. Germline CDR1 LNHDA, CDR2 SQIVND (reference sequence). V shed 8 bases, J shed 2 bases, and the junction held 10 bases outside the gene matches. The CDR3 loop spans 17 amino acids. CDR3 region: CASGRDRGLLGNQPQHF. Here the CDR3 DNA reads TGTGCCAGTGGCCGGGACAGGGGGCTTTTGGGCAATCAGCCCCAGCATTTT.

The CDR3 sequence is CASEKVSEAFF. CDR3 in DNA: TGTGCCAGCGAAAAGGTTTCCGAAGCTTTCTTT. The V call is TRBV2, the J call TRBJ1-1; no firm D call. From germline, CDR1 is SNHLY and CDR2 FYNNEI. This CDR3 has 11 residues. Deletions cut 8 bases from V and 8 bases from J, with 12 bases between. Full variable domain (remainder filled in from reference TRBV2 and TRBJ1-1): EPEVTQTPSHQVTQMGQEVILRCVPISNHLYFYWYRQILGQKVEFLVSFYNNEISEKSEIFDDQFSVERPDGSNFTLKIRSTKLEDSAMYFCASEKVSEAFFGQGTRLTVV.

This clonotype was found once. This sequence joins TRBV7-8 and TRBJ1-2; 11 bases match TRBD1. This CDR3 spans 12 amino acids. CDR1 and CDR2 from the germline V gene are SGHVS and FQNEAQ. The V gene end was trimmed by 6 bases and the J gene end by 7 bases; junction bases not matched to a gene: 1. CDR3 region: CASRGTGGGYTF. The CDR3 bases are TGTGCCAGCAGGGGGACAGGGGGTGGCTACACCTTC.